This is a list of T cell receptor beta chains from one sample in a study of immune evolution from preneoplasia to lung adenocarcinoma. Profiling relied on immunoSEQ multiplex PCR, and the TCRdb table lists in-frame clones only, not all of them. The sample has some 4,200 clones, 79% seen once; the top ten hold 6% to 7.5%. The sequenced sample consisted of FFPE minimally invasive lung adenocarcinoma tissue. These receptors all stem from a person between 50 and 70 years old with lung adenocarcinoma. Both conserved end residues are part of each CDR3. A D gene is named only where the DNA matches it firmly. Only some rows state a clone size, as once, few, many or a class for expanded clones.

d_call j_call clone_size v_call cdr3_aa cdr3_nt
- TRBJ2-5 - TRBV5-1 CASSLNVGVETQYF TGCGCCAGCAGCTTAAATGTGGGGGTAGAGACCCAGTACTTC
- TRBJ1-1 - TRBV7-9 CASSVQGNTEAFF TGTGCCAGCAGCGTTCAAGGGAACACTGAAGCTTTCTTT
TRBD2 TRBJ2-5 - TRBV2 CASTSIGGAAETQYF TGTGCCAGCACGAGTATCGGGGGGGCCGCAGAGACCCAGTACTTC
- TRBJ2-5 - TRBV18 CASSPRGQETQYF TGTGCCAGCTCACCCAGGGGTCAAGAGACCCAGTACTTC
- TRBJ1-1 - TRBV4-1 CASSPLFVGNTEAFF TGCGCCAGCAGCCCCCTTTTTGTGGGGAACACTGAAGCTTTCTTT
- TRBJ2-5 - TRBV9 CASSYGRRAAEETQYF TGTGCCAGCAGCTATGGGAGGAGGGCAGCGGAAGAGACCCAGTACTTC
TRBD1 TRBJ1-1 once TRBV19 CASSRETGGTEAFF TGTGCCAGTAGTAGGGAAACAGGGGGCACTGAAGCTTTCTTT
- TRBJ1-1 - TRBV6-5 CASSYRGSGGPTEAFF TGTGCCAGCAGTTACCGTGGTTCCGGGGGGCCCACTGAAGCTTTCTTT
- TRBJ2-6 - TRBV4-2 CASSPWSESYGANVLTF TGTGCCAGCAGCCCTTGGTCAGAGAGCTATGGGGCCAACGTCCTGACTTTC
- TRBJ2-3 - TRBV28 CASSTPPTDTQYF TGTGCCAGCAGTACCCCCCCCACAGATACGCAGTATTTT
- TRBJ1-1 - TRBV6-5 CASSYFPGRATEAFF TGTGCCAGCAGTTACTTCCCCGGGAGGGCCACTGAAGCTTTCTTT
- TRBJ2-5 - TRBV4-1 CASSQGHLRWETQYF TGCGCCAGCAGCCAAGGGCACCTCCGCTGGGAGACCCAGTACTTC
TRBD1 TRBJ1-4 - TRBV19 CASTSDRGDEKLFF TGTGCCAGTACCTCGGACAGGGGGGACGAAAAACTGTTTTTT
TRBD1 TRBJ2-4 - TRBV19 CASSPTGGANIQYF TGTGCCAGTAGTCCAACAGGGGGTGCAAACATTCAGTACTTC
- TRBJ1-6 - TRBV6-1 CASSEAAPRAYNSPLHF TGTGCCAGCAGTGAAGCGGCACCCAGGGCCTATAATTCACCCCTCCACTTT
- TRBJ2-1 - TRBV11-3 CASSLGNYNEQFF TGTGCCAGCAGCTTAGGCAACTACAATGAGCAGTTCTTC
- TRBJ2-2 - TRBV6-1 CASSDGQPIPNTGELFF TGTGCCAGCAGTGATGGACAGCCAATTCCGAACACCGGGGAGCTGTTTTTT
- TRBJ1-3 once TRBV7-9 CASSFPTLPGADTIYF TGTGCCAGCAGCTTCCCTACCCTGCCAGGGGCCGACACCATATATTTT
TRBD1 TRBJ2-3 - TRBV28 CASSPRGRTDTQYF TGTGCCAGCAGTCCCAGGGGGCGTACAGATACGCAGTATTTT
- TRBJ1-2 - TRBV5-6 CASRYGTENYGYTF TGTGCCAGCAGGTACGGGACGGAGAACTATGGCTACACCTTC
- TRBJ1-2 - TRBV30 CAGGRGEWGYTF TGTGCCGGAGGGAGAGGAGAGTGGGGCTACACCTTC
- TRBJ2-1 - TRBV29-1 CSVEDLRGFGDNEQFF TGCAGCGTTGAAGATCTGCGTGGGTTTGGGGACAATGAGCAGTTCTTC
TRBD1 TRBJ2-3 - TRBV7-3 CASSRDRGNTDTQYF TGTGCCAGCAGCCGTGACAGGGGGAACACAGATACGCAGTATTTT
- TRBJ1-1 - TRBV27 CASSFSQTNTEAFF TGTGCCAGCAGTTTTTCACAAACGAACACTGAAGCTTTCTTT
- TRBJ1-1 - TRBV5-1 CASSTSLGARGTEAFF TGCGCCAGCAGCACCTCACTGGGGGCAAGGGGCACTGAAGCTTTCTTT
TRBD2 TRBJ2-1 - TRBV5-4 CASSLVLTSDEQFF TGTGCCAGCAGCTTGGTGCTAACTAGCGATGAGCAGTTCTTC
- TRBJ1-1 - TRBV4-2 CASSQLTGLMNTEAFF TGTGCCAGCAGCCAACTAACAGGGCTGATGAACACTGAAGCTTTCTTT
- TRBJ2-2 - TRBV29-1 CSVEDDQFTGELFF TGCAGCGTTGAAGACGACCAGTTCACCGGGGAGCTGTTTTTT
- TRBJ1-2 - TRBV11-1 CASSKSGEWGYTF TGTGCCAGCAGCAAGTCCGGGGAGTGGGGCTACACCTTC
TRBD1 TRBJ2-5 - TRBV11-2 CASSSQTGKETQYF TGTGCCAGCAGCTCCCAGACAGGGAAGGAGACCCAGTACTTC
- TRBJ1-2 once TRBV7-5 CARSLDRGICGYTF TGTGCCAGAAGCTTAGATAGGGGGATTTGTGGCTACACCTTC
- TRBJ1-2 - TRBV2 CASRPDSEIYGYTF TGTGCCAGCAGACCCGACAGTGAGATATATGGCTACACCTTC
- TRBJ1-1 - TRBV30 CAWSVGGGTEAFF TGTGCCTGGAGTGTAGGTGGGGGGACTGAAGCTTTCTTT
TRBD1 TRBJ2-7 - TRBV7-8 CASGQTTSYEQYF TGTGCATCGGGACAGACGACCTCCTACGAGCAGTACTTC
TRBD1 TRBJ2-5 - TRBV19 CASSIPPGDRGIETQYF TGTGCCAGTAGTATCCCACCTGGGGACAGGGGTATAGAGACCCAGTACTTC
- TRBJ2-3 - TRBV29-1 CSVEATTSFSGTQYF TGCAGCGTTGAAGCGACTACCTCGTTCAGCGGTACGCAGTATTTT
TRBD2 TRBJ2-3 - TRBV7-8 CASSAIYSGNQIDTQYF TGTGCCAGCAGCGCCATTTATAGCGGGAACCAGATTGATACGCAGTATTTT
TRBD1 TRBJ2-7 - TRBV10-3 CAISEPGTGKMMIYEQYF TGTGCCATCAGTGAACCCGGGACAGGGAAGATGATGATCTACGAGCAGTACTTC
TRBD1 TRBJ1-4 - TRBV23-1 CASSQSGGQDPTNEKLFF TGCGCCAGCAGTCAATCAGGGGGACAGGACCCAACTAATGAAAAACTGTTTTTT
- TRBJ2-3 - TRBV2 CASSEPFTDTQYF TGTGCCAGCAGTGAGCCTTTCACAGATACGCAGTATTTT
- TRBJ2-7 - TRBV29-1 CSVQTLSSYEQYF TGCAGCGTACAGACATTAAGCTCCTACGAGCAGTACTTC
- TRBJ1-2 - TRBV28 CASSLGMGYGYTF TGTGCCAGCAGTTTGGGTATGGGATACGGCTACACCTTC
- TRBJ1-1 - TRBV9 CASSVAGNTEAFF TGTGCCAGCAGCGTGGCGGGGAACACTGAAGCTTTCTTT
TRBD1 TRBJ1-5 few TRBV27 CASSLRQGLQPQHF TGTGCCAGCAGTTTACGACAGGGGCTTCAGCCCCAGCATTTT
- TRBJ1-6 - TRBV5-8 CASSLEQNSPLHF TGTGCCAGCAGCTTGGAACAGAATTCACCCCTCCACTTT
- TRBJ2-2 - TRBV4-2 CASSQDREFGELFF TGTGCCAGCAGCCAAGATCGGGAGTTCGGGGAGCTGTTTTTT
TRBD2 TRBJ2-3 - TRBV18 CASSPGLSTDTQYF TGTGCCAGCTCCCCGGGACTAAGCACAGATACGCAGTATTTT
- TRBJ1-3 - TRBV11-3 CASSSGLSGNTIYF TGTGCCAGCAGCTCCGGCCTCTCTGGAAACACCATATATTTT
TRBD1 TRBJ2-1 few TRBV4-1 CASSQTGGNEQFF TGCGCCAGCAGCCAGACAGGGGGGAATGAGCAGTTCTTC
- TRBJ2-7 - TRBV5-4 CASSLGGRNYEQYF TGTGCCAGCAGCTTGGGGGGGAGAAACTACGAGCAGTACTTC
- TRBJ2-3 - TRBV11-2 CASSDDGSTDTQYF TGTGCCAGCAGCGACGACGGATCCACAGATACGCAGTATTTT